Sequencing of this T cell receptor (beta chain) was carried out in a study of cytomegalovirus exposure and HLA in healthy donors. Background on the study: In an earlier analysis, almost 120 million unique TCR beta sequences were found from some 180 million T cells.

A multiplex PCR was run with 60 Vbeta primers and 13 Jbeta primers. TCRdb's table, derived via immunoSEQ multiplex PCR, lists solely in-frame clones and lacks some. The sample records roughly 90,000 clones, 75% to 80% being singletons. In the case of this clone: The antigen remains unidentified.

Study-wide results and caveats: Clonal expansion was found to be greater in HLA-associated TCR beta chains than in equally common others in a later analysis.

There are 19 residues in the CDR3. The source of this sequence is a middle-aged woman in good health and CMV-seropositive. The chain couples TRBV21-1 to TRBJ1-3. TRBV21-1 is a listed pseudogene. The sample consisted of PBMCs. As DNA, the CDR3 is TGTGCCAGCAGCAAAAGGCGGGAGCGGGAGACACCCTCTGGAAACACCATATATTTT. Its protein product is CASSKRRERETPSGNTIYF.